Presented here are 30 T cell receptor beta chains from one specimen sequenced in a study of CD8+ T cells in alopecia areata (dated by TCRdb to between 2018 and 2020). What this sample's time point label stands for: roughly 27 days on oral tofacitinib. According to the study, the label for this sample's treatment or condition signals: oral pan-JAK inhibitor, 5-10 mg twice daily. The library came from the immunoSEQ multiplex PCR assay. For TCR sequencing, RNA was extracted from every sample and reverse transcribed into cDNA to serve as template. TCRdb retrieved this table from immuneACCESS and kept in-frame rearrangements only. Not all clones are present; in checked studies, unresolved V genes account for under half, and no reason is known for the remainder. Recorded for this sample are over 100,000 clones; approximately 53% of them occurred a single time. The top ten clonotypes cover about 0.5% of the sample.

This specimen was CD4+ T cells sorted from blood, taken at week 4, from a patient treated with tofacitinib. Every receptor here comes from a human donor with alopecia areata.

V and J are TRBV2 and TRBJ2-3; 10 nucleotides line up with TRBD2. The V gene's germline CDR1 is SNHLY and CDR2 FYNNEI. J was trimmed by 2 bases and V by 6 bases; bases with no gene match: 11. The CDR3 loop spans 17 amino acids. DNA of the CDR3: TGTGCCAGCAGGATAGCGGGGGGTTTTATTTACACAGATACGCAGTATTTT. Residues: CASRIAGGFIYTDTQYF.

In this sample, this clone turned up once. The chain has TRBV30 and TRBJ2-3; weak D call: TRBD1 (6 bases). The CDR3 loop spans 14 amino acids. The germline V and J ends were trimmed by 4 bases and 2 bases, with 13 bases remaining between them. The germline V gene has CDR1 GTSNPN and CDR2 SVGIG (reference sequence). The DNA of the CDR3 is TGTGCCTGGAACCAGGGGCATAACACAGATACGCAGTATTTT. Translation gives CAWNQGHNTDTQYF.

This clone was seen more than once but under ten times. The chain couples TRBV7-2 to TRBJ1-3; maybe TRBD1 (6 bases). V was trimmed by 5 bases and J by 6 bases, leaving 11 bases between them. CDR1 is SGHTA, CDR2 FQGNSA, per germline. This CDR3 has 13 amino acids. The chain's CDR3 is CASSVQGVNTIYF. CDR3 nucleotides: TGTGCCAGCAGCGTACAGGGAGTAAACACCATATATTTT.

CDR3 region: CSVGALGEQFF. CDR3 bases: TGCAGCGTTGGGGCCCTTGGTGAGCAGTTCTTC. The J gene is TRBJ2-1, the V gene TRBV29-1; no firm D call. V lost 4 bases and J 9 bases, leaving 10 bases between the germline ends. This CDR3 spans 11 amino acids. Germline-derived CDR1 and CDR2 are SQVTM and ANQGSEA.

The chain combines TRBV5-1 with TRBJ1-2; TRBD1 agrees at 8 bases. CDR1 is SGHRS, CDR2 YFSETQ, per germline. Germline trimming cut 7 bases from V and 3 bases from J; bases unmatched to any gene: 11. The CDR3 contains 15 residues. Here the CDR3 DNA reads TGCGCCAGCCGCCAATTAGGACAGGGCCACTATGGCTACACCTTC. This translates into CASRQLGQGHYGYTF. Supplemented by reference TRBV5-1 and TRBJ1-2, the full variable domain reads KAGVTQTPRYLIKTRGQQVTLSCSPISGHRSVSWYQQTPGQGLQFLFEYFSETQRNKGNFPGRFSGRQFSNSRSEMNVSTLELGDSALYLCASRQLGQGHYGYTFGSGTRLTVV.

As concerns this clone: The sample has other DNA sequences that encode this CDR3 too. This chain connects TRBV30 to TRBJ2-7; possible D gene TRBD1, 6 bases. The germline V gene encodes CDR1 GTSNPN and CDR2 SVGIG (reference sequence). V was pared by 2 bases and J by 4 bases, with 9 bases between. The CDR3 length is 12 residues. CDR3 protein: CAWSLTGYEQYF. The CDR3 DNA reads as TGTGCCTGGAGTTTGACAGGTTACGAGCAGTACTTC.

The J gene is TRBJ1-1, the V gene TRBV29-1; TRBD1 matches 10 bases. The germline V gene encodes CDR1 SQVTM and CDR2 ANQGSEA. The CDR3 covers 13 residues. The J segment lost 5 bases and the V segment lost 4 bases, leaving 4 bases of the junction unmatched. The CDR3 loop is CSVGRTGGTEAFF. The CDR3, as DNA: TGCAGCGTTGGGAGGACAGGGGGGACTGAAGCTTTCTTT.

This chain links TRBV6-1 with TRBJ2-3; 9 positions agree with TRBD2. In germline, CDR1 is MNHNS, CDR2 SASEGT. With 3 bases clipped from V and 1 base from J, the junction kept 5 bases outside the gene matches. CDR3 length: 16 residues. The CDR3 sequence: CASSDSVAGGTDTQYF. For the CDR3, the DNA is TGTGCCAGCAGTGATTCCGTAGCGGGGGGCACAGATACGCAGTATTTT.

This clone came up once. This chain uses TRBV27 with TRBJ1-6; D is unclear. The V end was cut by 7 bases, the J end by 0 bases, with 4 bases between. CDR3 length equals 13 residues. Germline V CDR1 and CDR2: MNHEY, SMNVEV (reference sequence). The CDR3 region is CASMGSYNSPLHF. CDR3 sequence (DNA): TGTGCCAGCATGGGCTCCTATAATTCACCCCTCCACTTT.

This chain links TRBV29-1 with TRBJ1-1, with a possible D match to TRBD1 (5 bases). Trimming removed 4 bases at V and 3 bases at J, with 9 bases between. CDR3 length: 12 amino acids. CDR1 SQVTM and CDR2 ANQGSEA come from the germline V gene. CDR3 loop: CSVVREYTEAFF. CDR3 bases: TGCAGCGTTGTCAGGGAGTACACTGAAGCTTTCTTT.

The V call is TRBV9, the J call TRBJ2-3, with D maybe TRBD1 (5 bases). Trimming shortened V by 3 bases and J by 7 bases, and 12 bases separated the two germline ends. Germline assignment: CDR1 SGDLS and CDR2 YYNGEE. This CDR3 is built from 13 residues. This CDR3 is CASSAQGPYTQYF. For the CDR3, the DNA is TGTGCCAGCAGCGCCCAGGGCCCCTATACGCAGTATTTT.

V gene TRBV7-9 combines with J gene TRBJ2-3; D is tentatively TRBD1 or TRBD2 (5 bases each). The V and J ends lost 5 bases and 3 bases respectively, with 12 bases between them. The CDR3 runs to 14 residues. Looked up from germline, CDR1 is SEHNR and CDR2 is FQNEAQ (reference sequence). CDR3 region: CASSPGTETDTQYF. CDR3 in DNA: TGTGCCAGCAGCCCCGGGACGGAAACAGATACGCAGTATTTT.

The sample holds a few counts of this clone. V is TRBV19 and J is TRBJ2-1; TRBD1 agrees at 7 bases. V was pared by 3 bases and J by 4 bases, with 3 bases of the junction left unmatched. The CDR3 consists of 14 residues. Germline CDR1 and CDR2: LNHDA and SQIVND (reference sequence). DNA of the CDR3: TGTGCCAGTAGTATCCAACAGGGGTACAATGAGCAGTTCTTC. Residues: CASSIQQGYNEQFF.

This clone has only a few counts. Other DNA sequences from this sample encode an identical CDR3 as well. The chain recombines TRBV30 with TRBJ1-5; D perhaps matches TRBD1 (5 bases). V lost 0 bases, J lost 4 bases, and 7 bases lay in between. The length of the CDR3 is 13 residues. Germline lookup yields CDR1 GTSNPN and CDR2 SVGIG (reference sequence). The CDR3 loop is CAWSVQGNQPQHF. CDR3 nucleotide sequence: TGTGCCTGGAGTGTCCAGGGAAATCAGCCCCAGCATTTT.

The genes are TRBV30 and TRBJ2-6, with D unresolved. The germline CDR1 and CDR2 sequences are GTSNPN and SVGIG (reference sequence). V was trimmed by 3 bases and J by 0 bases, leaving 9 bases between them. The CDR3 spans 15 residues. The DNA for the CDR3 is TGTGCCTGGAGACTTTCCTACTCTGGGGCCAACGTCCTGACTTTC. Translating gives CAWRLSYSGANVLTF.

This chain links TRBV9 with TRBJ2-3; D is tentatively TRBD1 or TRBD2 (5 bases each). The V end lost 0 bases, the J end lost 2 bases, and 10 bases lay between the germline ends. Germline CDR1 SGDLS, CDR2 YYNGEE. The CDR3 consists of 15 residues. CDR3 in amino acids: CASSVAEGYTDTQYF. The CDR3 DNA sequence: TGTGCCAGCAGCGTAGCAGAGGGGTACACAGATACGCAGTATTTT.

The V gene is TRBV7-9, the J gene TRBJ2-1, with 7 bases fitting TRBD2. CDR3 size: 16 residues. Germline CDR1 and CDR2: SEHNR and FQNEAQ (reference sequence). V lost 4 bases and J lost 0; bases outside the gene matches: 6. The CDR3 sequence is CASSSPAGRSYNEQFF. Written as DNA, the CDR3 is TGTGCCAGCAGCTCCCCAGCGGGACGCTCCTACAATGAGCAGTTCTTC.

The V gene is TRBV7-8, the J gene TRBJ1-5; TRBD1 might be the D (6 bases). Germline CDR1 is SGHVS and CDR2 is FQNEAQ. Trimming removed 5 bases at V and 1 base at J, with 24 bases between. The CDR3 spans 19 residues. For the CDR3, the DNA is TGTGCCAGCAGCCCCAGAGGCAGGGGCCCGACGATGAGCAATCAGCCCCAGCATTTT. Protein sequence: CASSPRGRGPTMSNQPQHF.

The V and J genes are TRBV29-1 and TRBJ1-1; D call uncertain. There are 11 residues in the CDR3. Germline V gene data show CDR1 as SQVTM and CDR2 as ANQGSEA. The V end was cut by 7 bases, the J end by 5 bases, with 11 bases between. The CDR3 protein is CSAHRRTEAFF. The CDR3 nucleotides read TGCAGCGCCCATCGGAGGACTGAAGCTTTCTTT.

This chain joins TRBV27 and TRBJ1-2; 10 bases are shared with TRBD1. Germline V gene data show CDR1 as MNHEY and CDR2 as SMNVEV (reference sequence). Trimming took 5 bases from V and 8 from J; bases not matched to a gene: 8. The CDR3 is 14 residues long. In DNA form, the CDR3 reads TGTGCCAGCAGTCCAGACAGGGGGCCCGTCGGCTACACCTTC. Translating it yields CASSPDRGPVGYTF.

A few counts support this clone. The chain has TRBV5-1 and TRBJ2-1; 8 bases align to TRBD2. Germline V gene data show CDR1 as SGHRS and CDR2 as YFSETQ. CDR3 length equals 15 residues. J was trimmed by 2 bases and V by 4 bases; bases with no gene match: 5. The CDR3 region has the DNA TGCGCCAGCAGCCTAACGGGGGGGCCCTACAATGAGCAGTTCTTC. It yields the protein CASSLTGGPYNEQFF.

The table lists this clone with a few counts. V gene TRBV4-1 combines with J gene TRBJ2-2, with D tentatively TRBD1 (5 bases). Trimming removed 0 bases at V and 5 bases at J, with 13 bases between. Germline V gene sequence: CDR1 MGHRA, CDR2 YSYEKL. This CDR3 region has 16 residues. The CDR3 is CASSQDRVYGTGELFF. The CDR3 nucleotides read TGCGCCAGCAGCCAAGACAGGGTATATGGTACCGGGGAGCTGTTTTTT.

A few counts support this clone. This rearrangement joins TRBV6-1 to TRBJ1-2, with 11 bases matching TRBD1. The length of the CDR3 is 13 residues. Germline V gene data show CDR1 as MNHNS and CDR2 as SASEGT. With 6 bases clipped from V and 7 bases from J, the junction kept 4 bases outside the gene matches. Written as DNA, the CDR3 is TGTGCCAGCAGGGCCGGGACAGGGGGTGGCTACACCTTC. This gives the protein CASRAGTGGGYTF.

This clone was seen just once. The chain joins TRBV30 to TRBJ2-3; 8 bases are shared with TRBD1. Germline values: CDR1 GTSNPN, CDR2 SVGIG (reference sequence). CDR3 length: 15 amino acids. The trim removed 7 bases at V and 0 bases at J, leaving 9 bases unmatched. Here the CDR3 DNA reads TGTGCCTTTTCAAGGACAGGGCTTAGCACAGATACGCAGTATTTT. Translated: CAFSRTGLSTDTQYF.

This rearrangement joins TRBV5-1 to TRBJ2-2; 11 bases line up with TRBD2. Germline loops: CDR1 SGHRS, CDR2 YFSETQ. The CDR3 contains 20 residues. V lost 0 bases and J lost 4; bases outside the gene matches: 14. The CDR3 reads CASSLESGLAGGHVTGELFF. In nucleotides, the CDR3 is TGCGCCAGCAGCTTGGAAAGCGGGCTAGCGGGGGGTCACGTCACCGGGGAGCTGTTTTTT.

The chain joins TRBV29-1 to TRBJ1-1; D is undetermined. This CDR3 comprises 11 residues. Per the germline V gene, CDR1 is SQVTM and CDR2 is ANQGSEA. Trimming removed 7 bases at V and 0 bases at J, with 6 bases between. The CDR3 loop is CSADLNTEAFF. The CDR3 DNA follows: TGCAGCGCCGACTTGAACACTGAAGCTTTCTTT.

The chain recombines TRBV30 with TRBJ1-1, with a weak D call TRBD1 (6 bases). Trimming stripped 7 bases from V and 6 bases from J, with 18 bases between. Germline V CDR1 and CDR2: GTSNPN, SVGIG (reference sequence). The CDR3 covers 13 residues. In nucleotides, the CDR3 is TGTGCCTCCGCGACAGGTGGAAGCGCTGAAGCTTTCTTT. This codes for CASATGGSAEAFF.

This clone was picked up a small number of times. This CDR3 is also generated by other DNA sequences in the sample. Here the CDR3 reads CSVPRGGPDTQYF. The CDR3 DNA reads TGCAGCGTCCCAAGGGGAGGGCCAGATACGCAGTATTTT. This chain links TRBV29-1 with TRBJ2-3; 7 positions agree with TRBD2. The CDR3 has 13 amino acids. V shed 6 bases, J shed 4 bases, and the junction held 7 bases outside the gene matches. Looked up from germline, CDR1 is SQVTM and CDR2 is ANQGSEA.

The chain couples TRBV2 to TRBJ2-1; D uncertain. The ends were cut back, 7 bases at V and 4 bases at J, with 20 bases in the middle. The CDR3 sequence is 16 residues long. Germline CDR1 and CDR2: SNHLY and FYNNEI. This CDR3 reads CASTADIATNYNEQFF. CDR3 coding DNA: TGTGCCAGCACGGCCGACATCGCCACCAATTACAATGAGCAGTTCTTC.

The sample holds a few counts of this clone. The gene calls are TRBV7-8 and TRBJ2-5; 7 bases map to TRBD1. The CDR3 has 13 amino acids. Germline CDR1 and CDR2: SGHVS and FQNEAQ. With 5 bases clipped from V and 4 bases from J, the junction kept 4 bases outside the gene matches. The CDR3 region is CASSRDRAETQYF. CDR3 bases: TGTGCCAGCAGCCGAGACAGGGCAGAGACCCAGTACTTC.